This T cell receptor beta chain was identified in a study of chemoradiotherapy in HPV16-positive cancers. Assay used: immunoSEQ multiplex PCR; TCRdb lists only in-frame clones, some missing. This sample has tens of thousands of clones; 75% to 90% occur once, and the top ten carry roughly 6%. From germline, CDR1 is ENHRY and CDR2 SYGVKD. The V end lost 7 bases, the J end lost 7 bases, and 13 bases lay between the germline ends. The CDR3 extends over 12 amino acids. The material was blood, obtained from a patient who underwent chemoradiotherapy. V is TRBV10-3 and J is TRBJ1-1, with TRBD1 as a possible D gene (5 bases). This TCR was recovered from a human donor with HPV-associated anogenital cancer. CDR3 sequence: CAITENRNEAFF. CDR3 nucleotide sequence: TGTGCCATCACCGAGAACAGGAATGAAGCTTTCTTT.